What follows are 8 T cell receptor beta chains derived from one specimen sequenced in a study of T-cell memory formation after mild COVID-19. One entry per CDR3 protein, called by TCRdb with MiXCR from the 5' RACE reads. The table shows almost 550,000 distinct CDR3 sequences, with roughly 22% occurring only once. The sequencing input was PBMCs or a T cell subset sorted from them (not recorded which). The receptors originated from an adult woman who had mild COVID-19 (a few samples of this study predate the infection). Cell type and time point are not known.

V is TRBV6-5 and J is TRBJ1-2; D call uncertain. Per the germline V gene, CDR1 is MNHEY and CDR2 is SVGAGI. Trimming took 6 bases from V and 7 from J, leaving 12 bases between them. There are 12 residues in the CDR3. The CDR3 nucleotides are TGTGCCAGCAGGTCACTCGTTGGTGGCTACACCTTC. It translates to CASRSLVGGYTF.

This clonotype was observed a handful of times. This sequence joins TRBV5-1 and TRBJ2-1, with TRBD2 matching 14 bases. The length of the CDR3 is 16 residues. The germline V gene has CDR1 SGHRS and CDR2 YFSETQ. Unmatched junction bases numbered 7, after V lost 1 base and J lost 10 bases. CDR3 sequence: CASSLSGLAGGDEQFF. DNA for the CDR3: TGCGCCAGCAGCTTGTCCGGACTAGCGGGAGGAGACGAGCAGTTCTTC.

The rearrangement uses TRBV25-1 and TRBJ2-3; 7 bases fit TRBD1. The CDR3 consists of 16 residues. Germline CDR1 MGHDK, CDR2 SYGVNS. Trimming took 4 bases from V and 0 from J; bases not matched to a gene: 7. The CDR3 spells CASSGDREKSTDTQYF. For the CDR3, the DNA is TGTGCCAGCAGTGGAGACAGGGAGAAAAGCACAGATACGCAGTATTTT. Combining the CDR3 with reference TRBV25-1 and TRBJ2-3 gives the whole variable domain EADIYQTPRYLVIGTGKKITLECSQTMGHDKMYWYQQDPGMELHLIHYSYGVNSTEKGDLSSESTVSRIRTEHFPLTLESARPSHTSQYLCASSGDREKSTDTQYFGPGTRLTVL.

This clonotype was seen only a few times. V is TRBV5-1 and J is TRBJ2-1; D tentatively fits TRBD1 or TRBD2 (5 bases each). Trimming cost V 4 bases and J 7 bases, with 15 bases left between them. The CDR3 has 14 residues. Germline CDR1 is SGHRS and CDR2 is YFSETQ. CDR3 nucleotides: TGCGCCAGCAGCGGGGGTAATGGTGTTAATGAGCAGTTCTTC. This sequence encodes CASSGGNGVNEQFF.

This clonotype showed up many times. V gene TRBV4-3 combines with J gene TRBJ2-5, with D tentatively TRBD1 (5 bases). Germline V lookup: CDR1 LGHNA, CDR2 YSLEER. This CDR3 spans 12 amino acids. Trimming stripped 11 bases from V and 3 bases from J, with 13 bases between. CDR3: CARPRGKETQYF. CDR3 nucleotides: TGCGCCCGCCCAAGGGGTAAAGAGACCCAGTACTTC.

A few counts support this clonotype. This chain joins TRBV19 and TRBJ2-7, with 11 nucleotides matching TRBD2. Per germline, CDR1 LNHDA and CDR2 SQIVND (reference sequence). The length of the CDR3 is 14 residues. Trimming cost V 9 bases and J 0 bases; bases outside gene matches: 4. The CDR3 DNA follows: TGTGCCAGCAAGACTAGCGGGACCTCCTACGAGCAGTACTTC. Translated: CASKTSGTSYEQYF.

The CDR3 loop is CASSPTGPNYGYTF. In nucleotides, the CDR3 is TGTGCCAGCAGCCCCACAGGGCCCAACTATGGCTACACCTTC. V is TRBV7-9 and J is TRBJ1-2; a weak D match, TRBD1 (6 bases). The ends were cut back, 5 bases at V and 2 bases at J, with 12 bases in the middle. CDR3 length: 14 amino acids. CDR1 is SEHNR and CDR2 is FQNEAQ in the germline V gene (reference sequence).

CDR3 amino acids: CASSRRDRVGGYTF. Here the CDR3 DNA reads TGTGCCAGCAGCCGCCGGGACAGGGTGGGCGGCTACACCTTC. This sequence joins TRBV3-1 and TRBJ1-2, with 9 bases fitting TRBD1. This CDR3 contains 14 residues. CDR1 and CDR2 (germline): LGHDT, YNNKEL (reference sequence). Unmatched junction bases numbered 8, after V lost 4 bases and J lost 8 bases. The whole variable domain, filled in from reference TRBV3-1 and TRBJ1-2, reads DTAVSQTPKYLVTQMGNDKSIKCEQNLGHDTMYWYKQDSKKFLKIMFSYNNKELIINETVPNRFSPKSPDKAHLNLHINSLELGDSAVYFCASSRRDRVGGYTFGSGTRLTVV.